The following is a TCR beta chain sequence with its context. Its matching antigen is unknown. These data are taken from a study of cytomegalovirus exposure and HLA in healthy donors. PCR involved 60 Vbeta and 13 Jbeta primers. The repertoire was sequenced with immunoSEQ multiplex PCR; TCRdb's copy has only in-frame clones and lacks some. This table holds 130,000 or so clones, about 80% found once. Healthy bone marrow donors formed the donor group. Study-wide results and limits: TCR beta V segments were, for the most part, productive about 87% or about 30% of the time in an earlier analysis.

The CDR3 spans 16 residues. V was pared by 3 bases and J by 0 bases, with 16 bases between. The germline V gene has CDR1 SGHDT and CDR2 YYEEEE. Source material: PBMCs. This clonotype originated in a woman in her thirties or forties in good health and CMV-seronegative. V usage is TRBV5-6 and J usage is TRBJ2-7; TRBD2 is a possible D gene (6 bases). The chain's CDR3 is CASSSLPWGDSYEQYF. Here the CDR3 DNA reads TGTGCCAGCAGCTCGCTCCCATGGGGGGACTCCTACGAGCAGTACTTC. Based on the CDR3 plus reference TRBV5-6 and TRBJ2-7, the full variable domain is DAGVTQSPTHLIKTRGQQVTLRCSPKSGHDTVSWYQQALGQGPQFIFQYYEEEERQRGNFPDRFSGHQFPNYSSELNVNALLLGDSALYLCASSSLPWGDSYEQYFGPGTRLTVT.